The 25 T cell receptor beta chains below come from one sample, sequenced in a study of response to subunit inactivated influenza vaccine. From the RT-PCR reads, TCRdb called clonotypes with MiXCR, one entry per CDR3 protein. This table holds 400,000 to 550,000 distinct CDR3 sequences, around 25% found once. Source: CD4+ T cells sorted from PBMCs, taken 5 days after vaccination. These receptors all come from a man in his fifties or sixties who received an inactivated influenza vaccine.

CDR3 protein: CSASSNEQFF. The CDR3 DNA is TGCAGTGCTTCTTCAAATGAGCAGTTCTTC. J is TRBJ2-1 and V is TRBV20-1; D is undetermined. This CDR3 region has 10 residues. V gave up 5 bases and J gave up 7 bases, with 6 bases separating them. Germline CDR1 reads DFQATT; CDR2 reads SNEGSKA (reference sequence).

This clonotype was observed at least ten times. This chain connects TRBV28 to TRBJ2-3, with 12 bases lining up with TRBD2. V lost 6 bases to trimming and J lost 0 bases; unmatched junction nucleotides: 10. Germline-derived CDR1 and CDR2 are MDHEN and SYDVKM. The CDR3 runs to 18 residues. The CDR3 reads CASSPRVLAGGSTDTQYF. CDR3 DNA sequence: TGTGCCAGCAGCCCAAGGGTACTAGCGGGAGGAAGCACAGATACGCAGTATTTT.

This rearrangement joins TRBV15 to TRBJ2-7, with TRBD2 matching over 8 bases. Per germline, CDR1 LNHNV and CDR2 YYDKDF (reference sequence). V lost 5 bases, J lost 1 base, and 1 base stayed unmatched. The CDR3 is 13 residues long. DNA of the CDR3: TGTGCCACCAGCCGGGGGGGGTCCTACGAGCAGTACTTC. Its translation is CATSRGGSYEQYF.

This clonotype has a handful of counts. The J gene is TRBJ2-5, the V gene TRBV7-2, with TRBD2 identical over 7 bases. Germline assignment: CDR1 SGHTA and CDR2 FQGNSA. V lost 5 bases and J lost 8; bases outside the gene matches: 8. The CDR3 spans 13 residues. CDR3 DNA sequence: TGTGCCAGCAGCGAGGGCGGGAGTTTAACCCAGTACTTC. Amino acids: CASSEGGSLTQYF.

This clonotype appeared a few times. V and J are TRBV12-3 or TRBV12-4 and TRBJ2-1, with D perhaps assigned TRBD1 or TRBD2 (5 bases each). The CDR3 length is 15 residues. The V end was cut by 6 bases, the J end by 1 base, with 13 bases between. The CDR3 DNA is TGTGCCAGCAGACGGGGAGAGGGGTCCTACAATGAGCAGTTCTTC. This gives the protein CASRRGEGSYNEQFF.

The chain is built from TRBV25-1 and TRBJ1-4; no clear D gene. Germline CDR1 MGHDK, CDR2 SYGVNS. The CDR3 runs to 13 residues. V was clipped by 2 bases and J by 5 bases, with 6 bases between them. The CDR3 nucleotides are TGTGCCAGCAGTGAACGAGGAAATGAAAAACTGTTTTTT. Amino acids: CASSERGNEKLFF.

V and J are TRBV30 and TRBJ2-2, with TRBD2 matching over 11 bases. The CDR3 is 17 amino acids. CDR1 GTSNPN and CDR2 SVGIG come from the germline V gene (reference sequence). V was pared by 4 bases and J by 0 bases, with 7 bases of the junction left unmatched. The DNA of the CDR3 is TGTGCCTGGATAAGACTAGCGGGGCACTCGAACACCGGGGAGCTGTTTTTT. This gives the protein CAWIRLAGHSNTGELFF.

This clonotype has more than one count but fewer than ten. The chain couples TRBV14 to TRBJ2-1; D is possibly TRBD2 (5 bases). V lost 4 bases to trimming and J lost 8 bases, with 15 bases between them. This CDR3 has 14 residues. Germline values: CDR1 SGHDN, CDR2 FVKESK. CDR3 residues: CASSRLPFGDEQFF. CDR3 sequence (DNA): TGTGCCAGCAGCCGACTACCCTTCGGCGATGAGCAGTTCTTC. The variable domain in full, with the rest retrieved from reference TRBV14 and TRBJ2-1, is EAGVTQFPSHSVIEKGQTVTLRCDPISGHDNLYWYRRVMGKEIKFLLHFVKESKQDESGMPNNRFLAERTGGTYSTLKVQPAELEDSGVYFCASSRLPFGDEQFFGPGTRLTVL.

V gene TRBV7-2 combines with J gene TRBJ2-1, with D perhaps given as TRBD1 or TRBD2 (6 bases each). The CDR3 sequence is 15 residues long. Germline V gene lookup returns CDR1 SGHTA and CDR2 FQGNSA. Trimming took off 1 base at V and 6 bases at J, with 13 bases between the two ends. CDR3 sequence (DNA): TGTGCCAGCAGCTTAGACGGGGGCCCAACCAATGAGCAGTTCTTC. Its protein product is CASSLDGGPTNEQFF. The variable domain in full, with the rest retrieved from reference TRBV7-2 and TRBJ2-1, is GAGVSQSPSNKVTEKGKDVELRCDPISGHTALYWYRQSLGQGLEFLIYFQGNSAPDKSGLPSDRFSAERTGGSVSTLTIQRTQQEDSAVYLCASSLDGGPTNEQFFGPGTRLTVL.

This clonotype came up a few times. The chain couples TRBV12-3 or TRBV12-4 to TRBJ2-3; D possibly corresponds to TRBD2 (8 bases). V lost 4 bases and J lost 6, with 14 bases in between. The CDR3 is 14 residues long. The DNA of the CDR3 is TGTGCCAGCAGTTACGGGAGGGGGCGGGATACGCAGTATTTT. Residues: CASSYGRGRDTQYF.

V usage is TRBV4-3 and J usage is TRBJ1-4; D is perhaps TRBD1 (6 bases). Trimming removed 2 bases at V and 7 bases at J, with 17 bases between. Looked up from germline, CDR1 is LGHNA and CDR2 is YSLEER. The CDR3 extends over 16 amino acids. The CDR3, as DNA: TGCGCCAGCAGCCAATCAACGTGGAGGGGGGGTGAAAAACTGTTTTTT. It is translated as CASSQSTWRGGEKLFF.

The genes are TRBV3-1 and TRBJ2-5; D might be TRBD1 (5 bases). V was shortened by 7 bases and J by 4 bases, with 13 bases between the two germline ends. CDR1 is LGHDT and CDR2 is YNNKEL in the germline V gene (reference sequence). This CDR3 has 13 amino acids. CDR3 amino acids: CASMKAGRETQYF. CDR3 sequence (DNA): TGTGCCAGCATGAAGGCAGGGCGAGAGACCCAGTACTTC.

The genes are TRBV7-2 and TRBJ2-7; D is undetermined. This CDR3 spans 14 amino acids. The V and J ends lost 4 bases and 0 bases respectively, with 10 bases between them. The germline V gene has CDR1 SGHTA and CDR2 FQGNSA. CDR3 protein: CASSSMLSSYEQYF. DNA of the CDR3: TGTGCCAGCAGCTCCATGCTGAGCTCCTACGAGCAGTACTTC.

The chain carries TRBV18 and TRBJ2-3; no reliable D call. The CDR3 totals 14 residues. Germline loops: CDR1 KGHSH, CDR2 LQKENI. Trimming cost V 3 bases and J 0 bases, with 7 bases left between them. The DNA for the CDR3 is TGTGCCAGCTCACCTAGCCCAAGCACAGATACGCAGTATTTT. Amino acids: CASSPSPSTDTQYF.

There are many counts of this clonotype. The chain couples TRBV28 to TRBJ1-1; no clear D gene. Germline-derived CDR1 and CDR2 are MDHEN and SYDVKM. The V and J ends lost 5 bases and 6 bases respectively, with 7 bases between them. This CDR3 has 11 residues. The CDR3: CASSLRAEAFF. The DNA of the CDR3 is TGTGCCAGCAGTCTGAGGGCTGAAGCTTTCTTT.

This clonotype was counted a few times. The chain links TRBV5-1 to TRBJ2-1, with 10 bases that match TRBD2. The CDR3 consists of 14 residues. V trimming: 3 bases; J trimming: 8 bases; junction bases outside the gene matches: 5. CDR1 and CDR2 (germline): SGHRS, YFSETQ. The CDR3 sequence is CASSSPAGGHEQFF. CDR3 bases: TGCGCCAGCAGCTCCCCAGCGGGGGGGCATGAGCAGTTCTTC.

This rearrangement joins TRBV7-3 to TRBJ2-1; D is uncertain. The CDR3 runs 14 residues. Trimming shortened V by 4 bases and J by 7 bases, and 14 bases separated the two germline ends. Germline V gene sequence: CDR1 SGHTA, CDR2 FQGTGA. This CDR3 is CASSSTFKANEQFF. For the CDR3, the DNA is TGTGCCAGCAGCTCGACTTTCAAGGCTAATGAGCAGTTCTTC.

This sequence joins TRBV5-5 and TRBJ2-3; tentative D call: TRBD2 (6 bases). The V gene lost 3 bases and the J gene lost 4 bases, with 15 bases spanning the gap. CDR3 length: 15 residues. Per germline, CDR1 SGHKS and CDR2 YYEKEE (reference sequence). The DNA for the CDR3 is TGTGCCAGCAGCTCCCGGCGGGGAACCTCAGATACGCAGTATTTT. It yields the protein CASSSRRGTSDTQYF.

J is TRBJ2-7 and V is TRBV27; 7 bases agree with TRBD1. Germline V gives CDR1 MNHEY, CDR2 SMNVEV (reference sequence). The CDR3 is made up of 13 amino acids. V trimming: 1 base; J trimming: 7 bases; junction bases outside the gene matches: 4. CDR3 residues: CASSLFRGREQYF. The CDR3, as DNA: TGTGCCAGCAGTTTATTTAGGGGGCGGGAGCAGTACTTC.

This clonotype was detected only a few times. This chain connects TRBV6-1 to TRBJ2-2; 7 positions match TRBD2. J gave up 6 bases and V 7 bases, and 8 bases lay outside the gene matches. The CDR3 totals 14 residues. Germline values: CDR1 MNHNS, CDR2 SASEGT. CDR3 in DNA: TGTGCCAGCACCAGCACGGGGGGTCCCGGGGAGCTGTTTTTT. Encoded protein: CASTSTGGPGELFF.

This rearrangement joins TRBV20-1 to TRBJ2-6; no definite D call. V lost 1 base to trimming and J lost 2 bases, with 6 bases between them. The CDR3 is made up of 14 amino acids. The germline V gene encodes CDR1 DFQATT and CDR2 SNEGSKA (reference sequence). For the CDR3, the DNA is TGCAGTGCTAGAGTGGGTGCTGGGGCCAACGTCCTGACTTTC. This gives the protein CSARVGAGANVLTF.

The rearrangement joins TRBV20-1 to TRBJ2-3; the D gene is possibly TRBD2 (6 bases). Trimming left V 0 bases short and J 6 bases short, with 13 bases between. Germline CDR1 and CDR2: DFQATT and SNEGSKA (reference sequence). The CDR3 runs 14 residues. CDR3 residues: CSARDLAGSDTQYF. The CDR3 nucleotides read TGCAGTGCTAGAGATTTGGCGGGGTCCGATACGCAGTATTTT.

This clonotype was found a few times. The V and J genes are TRBV11-2 and TRBJ2-1; D may correspond to TRBD1 or TRBD2 (5 bases each). CDR1 SGHAT and CDR2 FQNNGV come from the germline V gene. Trimming stripped 5 bases from V and 11 bases from J, with 22 bases between. The CDR3 spans 15 residues. The CDR3 bases are TGTGCCAGCAGCACCCCGGGGCAGCGGATAAAGAAGCAGTTCTTC. It codes for CASSTPGQRIKKQFF.

The genes are TRBV28 and TRBJ2-5; 7 nucleotides match TRBD2. The junction had 7 bases not matched to a gene; V was cut back by 5 bases and J by 1 base. Germline V gives CDR1 MDHEN, CDR2 SYDVKM. The CDR3 runs 15 residues. The CDR3 DNA sequence: TGTGCCAGCAGTCAAACCGGGACTATCCAAGAGACCCAGTACTTC. Amino acid sequence: CASSQTGTIQETQYF.

The chain combines TRBV5-1 with TRBJ2-3, with 12 nucleotides matching TRBD2. This CDR3 has 16 amino acids. V shed 0 bases and J 5 bases; nucleotides not matched to a gene: 4. The germline CDR1 and CDR2 sequences are SGHRS and YFSETQ. The CDR3 DNA is TGCGCCAGCAGCTTGGCACTAGCGGGGGGCAGAGATACGCAGTATTTT. Its translation is CASSLALAGGRDTQYF.